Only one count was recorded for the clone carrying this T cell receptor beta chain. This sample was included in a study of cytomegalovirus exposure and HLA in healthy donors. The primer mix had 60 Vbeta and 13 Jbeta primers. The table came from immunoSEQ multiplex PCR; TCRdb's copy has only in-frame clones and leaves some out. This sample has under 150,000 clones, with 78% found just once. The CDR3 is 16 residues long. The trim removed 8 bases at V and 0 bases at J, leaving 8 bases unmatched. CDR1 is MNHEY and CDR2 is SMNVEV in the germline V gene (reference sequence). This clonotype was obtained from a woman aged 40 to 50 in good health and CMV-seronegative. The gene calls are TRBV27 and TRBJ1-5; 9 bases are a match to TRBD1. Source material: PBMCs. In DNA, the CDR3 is TGTGCCAGCCGGGACAGGGCCGGTATTAGCAATCAGCCCCAGCATTTT. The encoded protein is CASRDRAGISNQPQHF.